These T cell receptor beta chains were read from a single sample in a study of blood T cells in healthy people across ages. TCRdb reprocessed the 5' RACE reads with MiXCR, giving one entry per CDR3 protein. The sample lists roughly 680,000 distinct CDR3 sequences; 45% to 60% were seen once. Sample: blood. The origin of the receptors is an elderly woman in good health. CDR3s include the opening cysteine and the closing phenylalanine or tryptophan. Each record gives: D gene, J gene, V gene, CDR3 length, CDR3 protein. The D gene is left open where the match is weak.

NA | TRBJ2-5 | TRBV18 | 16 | CASSPPGGLLEETQYF
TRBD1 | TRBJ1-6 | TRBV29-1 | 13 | CSGSTGTNSPLHF
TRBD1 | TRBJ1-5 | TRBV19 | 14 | CASSPGTANQPQHF
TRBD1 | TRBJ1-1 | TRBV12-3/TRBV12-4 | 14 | CASSTGQGRWGAFF
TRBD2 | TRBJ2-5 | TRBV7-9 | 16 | CASSFRAGGYQETQYF
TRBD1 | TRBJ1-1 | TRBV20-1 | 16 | CSAAPPGQGRGTEAFF
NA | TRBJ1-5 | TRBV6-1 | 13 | CASSERREQPQHF
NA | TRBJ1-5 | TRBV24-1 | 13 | CATSVRGDQPQHF
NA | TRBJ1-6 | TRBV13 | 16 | CASSLGRGGRNSPLHF
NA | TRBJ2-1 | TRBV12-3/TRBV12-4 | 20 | CASSLVLLSLGEGFNHEQFF
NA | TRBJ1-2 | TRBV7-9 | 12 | CGCSPNRDGYTF
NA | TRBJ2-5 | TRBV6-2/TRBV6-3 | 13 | CASSRGEGETQYF
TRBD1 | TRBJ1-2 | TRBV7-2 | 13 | CASRLQGNYGYTF
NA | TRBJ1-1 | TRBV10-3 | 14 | CAISARDTNTEAFF
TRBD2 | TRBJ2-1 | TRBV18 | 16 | CASSPGTSGIWEEQFF
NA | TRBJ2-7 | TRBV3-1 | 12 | CASSQRTYEQYF
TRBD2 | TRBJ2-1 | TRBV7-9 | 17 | CASSRTSGRDSYNEQFF
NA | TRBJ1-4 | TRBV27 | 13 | CASSLQGGEKLFF
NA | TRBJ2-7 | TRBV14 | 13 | CASSQDSTSEQYF
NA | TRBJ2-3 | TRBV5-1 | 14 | CASSLDAGADTQYF
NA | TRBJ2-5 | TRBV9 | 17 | CASSVAPGQVGGETQYF
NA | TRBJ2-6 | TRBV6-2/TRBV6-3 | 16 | CASNWWASSGANVLTF
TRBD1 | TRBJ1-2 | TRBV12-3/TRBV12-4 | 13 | CASSFWDREGYTF
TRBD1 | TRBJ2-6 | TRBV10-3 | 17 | CAISAPTGLTGANVLTF
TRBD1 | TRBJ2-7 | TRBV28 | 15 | CASRGQGLGSYEQYF
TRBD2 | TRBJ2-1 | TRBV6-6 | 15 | CASSRTSGGSHEQFF
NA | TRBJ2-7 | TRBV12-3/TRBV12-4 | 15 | CASSAPGTATYEQYF
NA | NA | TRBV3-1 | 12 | CASSGELYEQYF
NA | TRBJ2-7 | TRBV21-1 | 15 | CASSGGASGSYEQYF